This T cell receptor (beta chain) was identified in a study of blood T cells in healthy people across ages. Whenever a sample was processed, at least 7 million PBMCs were isolated. A second PCR, run for about 6 to 12 cycles, used a sample-barcoded 5' primer plus a J-beta primer mix. TCRdb re-derived calls from the 5' RACE reads in MiXCR, one entry per CDR3 protein. The repertoire holds about 800,000 distinct CDR3 sequences, with 46% as singletons. This CDR3 has 16 amino acids. Losses at the gene ends were 3 bases for V and 0 bases for J; bases not matched to a gene: 2. CDR1 is SNHLY, CDR2 FYNNEI, per germline. This clonotype has a handful of counts.

The sequencing input was blood. The source is a man of 80 years or more in good health. The chain combines TRBV2 with TRBJ2-4; 10 bases map to TRBD2. CDR3: CASSDTSGKAKNIQYF. Here the CDR3 DNA reads TGTGCCAGCAGTGATACTAGCGGGAAAGCCAAAAACATTCAGTACTTC.